Only a few counts were recorded for the clone carrying this TCR beta chain. The antigen remains unidentified. The V and J ends lost 0 bases and 4 bases respectively, with 10 bases between them. The CDR3 extends over 14 amino acids. CDR1 is SGDLS, CDR2 YYNGEE, per germline. These data belong to a study of blood T cells in healthy people across ages. For the second PCR, which ran for roughly 6 to 12 cycles, a sample-barcoded 5' primer and a J-beta primer mix were used. Each CDR3 protein is one row after TCRdb ran MiXCR on the 5' RACE reads. The sample consists of roughly 800,000 distinct CDR3 sequences, around 25% of them appearing once. Whole-study results and caveats: Fewer expanded clones and more diversity marked long-lived versus aged donors.

The same sample was also studied in work on T cells of mothers and their children. Per that study: Over 8 million TCR beta CDR3 reads were obtained from each mother, and several million from each child.

The TCR sequence derives from a boy younger than 18 in good health. The sequencing input was blood. This chain connects TRBV9 to TRBJ2-5; a possible D gene is TRBD2 (5 bases). DNA of the CDR3: TGTGCCAGCAGCGTAGACGGGGTCGGAGAGACCCAGTACTTC. Its protein is CASSVDGVGETQYF.